One sample yielded the 16 T cell receptor beta chains listed below, sequenced in a study of T cell changes during pregnancy in multiple sclerosis. Produced via immunoSEQ multiplex PCR; TCRdb's table is partial and in-frame only. The table has approximately 53,000 clones, around 90% seen once. The specimen was peripheral blood, collected after pregnancy. These receptors originate from a female donor in good health, enrolled as a control in a pregnancy study.

V is TRBV6-1 and J is TRBJ1-5; D is unresolved. This CDR3 contains 15 residues. V was shortened by 2 bases and J by 0 bases, with 8 bases between the two germline ends. CDR1 MNHNS and CDR2 SASEGT come from the germline V gene. The CDR3 sequence: CASSELFNSNQPQHF. CDR3 nucleotides: TGTGCCAGCAGTGAACTATTCAATAGCAATCAGCCCCAGCATTTT.

The chain carries TRBV6-6 and TRBJ2-3; 7 bases fit TRBD1. V shed 6 bases and J 8 bases; nucleotides not matched to a gene: 8. The germline CDR1 and CDR2 sequences are MNHNY and SVGAGI (reference sequence). The CDR3 has 13 residues. The DNA of the CDR3 is TGTGCCAGCAGCCCAGAGACAGGGTCTACGCAGTATTTT. Protein sequence: CASSPETGSTQYF.

V and J are TRBV4-1 and TRBJ1-6; D is possibly TRBD1 (5 bases). The CDR3 is made up of 16 amino acids. The ends were cut back, 4 bases at V and 9 bases at J, with 19 bases in the middle. CDR1 and CDR2 from the germline V gene are MGHRA and YSYEKL. The chain's CDR3 is CASSLAPSAGPSPLHF. DNA for the CDR3: TGCGCCAGCAGCCTCGCTCCTTCGGCAGGGCCTTCACCCCTCCACTTT.

This clone is a singleton in its sample. The chain joins TRBV12-1 to TRBJ2-1; the table calls TRBD2, which could not be checked here. TRBV12-1 has pseudogene status. This CDR3 has 20 residues. The CDR3: CASSFESRTSGGPLHNEQFF. The CDR3 region has the DNA TGTGCCAGCAGCTTTGAATCCCGGACTAGCGGGGGGCCACTACACAATGAGCAGTTCTTC.

This sequence joins TRBV19 and TRBJ2-6, with D possibly being TRBD2 (5 bases). V dropped 4 bases and J dropped 0 bases, with 7 bases sitting between them. This CDR3 comprises 15 residues. Per the germline V gene, CDR1 is LNHDA and CDR2 is SQIVND (reference sequence). The chain's CDR3 is CASSTGISGANVLTF. Here the CDR3 DNA reads TGTGCCAGTAGTACGGGAATCTCTGGGGCCAACGTCCTGACTTTC.

The J gene is TRBJ2-1, the V gene TRBV7-3; 12 nucleotides match TRBD2. V lost 4 bases and J lost 10; bases outside the gene matches: 11. CDR3 length: 16 residues. From germline, CDR1 is SGHTA and CDR2 FQGTGA. CDR3 nucleotide sequence: TGTGCCAGCAGCTCGGTAGGGCTAGCGGGGGGGAGCGAGCAGTTCTTC. This encodes CASSSVGLAGGSEQFF. Full variable domain (remainder filled in from reference TRBV7-3 and TRBJ2-1): GAGVSQTPSNKVTEKGKYVELRCDPISGHTALYWYRQSLGQGPEFLIYFQGTGAADDSGLPNDRFFAVRPEGSVSTLKIQRTERGDSAVYLCASSSVGLAGGSEQFFGPGTRLTVL.

The chain uses TRBV5-1 and TRBJ1-6; perhaps TRBD1 as D (6 bases). CDR1 and CDR2 from the germline V gene are SGHRS and YFSETQ. The V gene lost 3 bases and the J gene lost 7 bases, with 14 bases spanning the gap. The CDR3 extends over 15 amino acids. The CDR3 DNA reads as TGCGCCAGCAGCTGGGGGCCGGGGACAAATTCACCCCTCCACTTT. Its protein is CASSWGPGTNSPLHF.

This clone was recorded once. The chain carries TRBV9 and TRBJ1-3; possible D gene TRBD1, 5 bases. The CDR3 is 14 amino acids. Trimming stripped 2 bases from V and 4 bases from J, with 10 bases between. Germline V gene lookup returns CDR1 SGDLS and CDR2 YYNGEE. The CDR3 spells CASSVSGSGNTIYF. The CDR3 region has the DNA TGTGCCAGCAGCGTCTCAGGGTCAGGAAACACCATATATTTT.

The chain recombines TRBV15 with TRBJ1-5, with D uncertain. The CDR3 length is 15 residues. Trimming removed 0 bases at V and 6 bases at J, with 12 bases between. Per the germline V gene, CDR1 is LNHNV and CDR2 is YYDKDF (reference sequence). The CDR3 coding sequence is TGTGCCACCAGCAGAGAGCAGGTGGAGGGTCAGCCCCAGCATTTT. This gives the protein CATSREQVEGQPQHF.

This clone was observed a handful of times. This chain connects TRBV28 to TRBJ2-3; 11 positions agree with TRBD2. Germline loops: CDR1 MDHEN, CDR2 SYDVKM. V lost 4 bases, J lost 2 bases, and 8 bases stayed unmatched. CDR3 size: 17 residues. CDR3 coding DNA: TGTGCCAGCAGTTCTCCACTGGGACTAGCGGACACAGATACGCAGTATTTT. It encodes CASSSPLGLADTDTQYF.

The chain employs TRBV20-1 and TRBJ2-1; D perhaps matches TRBD2 (7 bases). The CDR3 contains 11 residues. Germline V gene lookup returns CDR1 DFQATT and CDR2 SNEGSKA (reference sequence). Trimming took off 7 bases at V and 9 bases at J, with 13 bases between the two ends. The CDR3 is CSGKRGGEQFF. The CDR3 region has the DNA TGCAGTGGCAAGAGGGGGGGTGAGCAGTTCTTC.

The chain employs TRBV4-3 and TRBJ2-2, with TRBD2 identical over 9 bases. V shed 0 bases and J 6 bases; nucleotides not matched to a gene: 5. Germline loops: CDR1 LGHNA, CDR2 YSLEER. The CDR3 is 16 residues long. The CDR3 region is CASSQEAGGLSGELFF. CDR3 DNA: TGCGCCAGCAGCCAAGAGGCGGGGGGGCTCTCCGGGGAGCTGTTTTTT.

This clone was observed a handful of times. The chain uses TRBV30 and TRBJ1-1, with D uncertain. Germline V gene lookup returns CDR1 GTSNPN and CDR2 SVGIG (reference sequence). The CDR3 contains 12 residues. With 6 bases removed from V and 1 base from J, the gap between germline ends came to 9 bases. The CDR3, as DNA: TGTGCCTGCCCGACTGAGAACACTGAAGCTTTCTTT. Protein: CACPTENTEAFF.

This clone was picked up one time. The chain joins TRBV7-2 to TRBJ1-6, with a possible D match to TRBD1 (5 bases). V lost 5 bases to trimming and J lost 6 bases, with 11 bases between them. Germline V gene data show CDR1 as SGHTA and CDR2 as FQGNSA. The CDR3 loop spans 14 amino acids. CDR3 sequence reads: CASSVRTSNSPLHF. The CDR3 DNA follows: TGTGCCAGCAGCGTGCGGACAAGTAATTCACCCCTCCACTTT.

The rearrangement uses TRBV7-9 and TRBJ2-3, with TRBD1 matching 9 bases. Germline values: CDR1 SEHNR, CDR2 FQNEAQ (reference sequence). The CDR3 runs 16 residues. V shed 6 bases and J 5 bases; nucleotides not matched to a gene: 12. Here the CDR3 DNA reads TGTGCCAGCAGTTTTACCGGGACAGGGACAGGAGATACGCAGTATTTT. Translation gives CASSFTGTGTGDTQYF.

V and J are TRBV6-1 and TRBJ1-5; D is uncertain. The CDR3 sequence is 16 residues long. The V and J ends lost 2 bases and 2 bases respectively, with 13 bases between them. Germline-derived CDR1 and CDR2 are MNHNS and SASEGT. The CDR3 loop is CASSEYGGGGNQPQHF. Here the CDR3 DNA reads TGTGCCAGCAGTGAATACGGCGGCGGCGGCAATCAGCCCCAGCATTTT.